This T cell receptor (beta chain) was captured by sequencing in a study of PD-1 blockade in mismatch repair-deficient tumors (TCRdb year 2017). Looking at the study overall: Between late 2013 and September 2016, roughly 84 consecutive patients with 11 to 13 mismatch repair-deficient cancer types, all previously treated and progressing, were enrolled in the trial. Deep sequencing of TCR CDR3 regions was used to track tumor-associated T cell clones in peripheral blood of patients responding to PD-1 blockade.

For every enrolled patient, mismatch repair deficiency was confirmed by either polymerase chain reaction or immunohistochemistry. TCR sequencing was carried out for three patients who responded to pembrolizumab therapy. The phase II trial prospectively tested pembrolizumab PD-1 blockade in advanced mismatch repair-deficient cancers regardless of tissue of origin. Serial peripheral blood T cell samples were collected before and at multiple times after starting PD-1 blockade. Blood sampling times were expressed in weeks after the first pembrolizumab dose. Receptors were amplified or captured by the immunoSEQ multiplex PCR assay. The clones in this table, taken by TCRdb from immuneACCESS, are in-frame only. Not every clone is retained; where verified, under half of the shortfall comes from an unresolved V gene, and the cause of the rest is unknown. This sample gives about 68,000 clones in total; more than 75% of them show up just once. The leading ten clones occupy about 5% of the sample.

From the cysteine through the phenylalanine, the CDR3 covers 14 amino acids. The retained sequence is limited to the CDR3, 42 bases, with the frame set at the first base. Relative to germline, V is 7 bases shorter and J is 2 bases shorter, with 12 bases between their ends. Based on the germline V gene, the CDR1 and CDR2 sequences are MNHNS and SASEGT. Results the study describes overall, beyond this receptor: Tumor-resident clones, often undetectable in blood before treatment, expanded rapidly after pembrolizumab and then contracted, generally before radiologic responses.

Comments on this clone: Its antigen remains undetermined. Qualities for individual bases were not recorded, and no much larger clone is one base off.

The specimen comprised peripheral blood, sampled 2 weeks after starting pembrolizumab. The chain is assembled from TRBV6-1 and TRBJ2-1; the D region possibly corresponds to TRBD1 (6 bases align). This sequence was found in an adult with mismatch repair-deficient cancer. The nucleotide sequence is TGTGCCAGCACTTCCCAGGGGCCCTACAATGAGCAGTTCTTC. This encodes CASTSQGPYNEQFF.